The sample holds one count of the clone carrying this T cell receptor (beta chain). Its antigen is not known. This CDR3 comprises 18 residues. After removal of 3 bases from V and 2 bases from J, the junction contained 14 bases not matched to a gene. The germline gives CDR1 SGDLS, CDR2 YYNGEE. Clones were read by immunoSEQ multiplex PCR, and TCRdb kept only the in-frame ones, dropping some. Among approximately 22,000 clones listed, roughly nine tenths were seen once. This sample was taken from a study of T cells in localized non-small cell lung cancer. General study results and limits: Adjacent lung had a median approximately 57 of the 100 largest tumor clones.

This receptor was identified in a man aged 40 to 75 with stage II squamous cell lung carcinoma. The V and J genes are TRBV9 and TRBJ2-3; TRBD2 agrees at 8 bases. Specimen: PBMCs, collected before any cancer treatment. CDR3 in amino acids: CASSANRNRGGPTDTQYF. Here the CDR3 DNA reads TGTGCCAGCAGCGCAAATCGAAACCGGGGGGGCCCCACAGATACGCAGTATTTT. The variable domain in full, completed from reference TRBV9 and TRBJ2-3, reads DSGVTQTPKHLITATGQRVTLRCSPRSGDLSVYWYQQSLDQGLQFLIQYYNGEERAKGNILERFSAQQFPDLHSELNLSSLELGDSALYFCASSANRNRGGPTDTQYFGPGTRLTVL.